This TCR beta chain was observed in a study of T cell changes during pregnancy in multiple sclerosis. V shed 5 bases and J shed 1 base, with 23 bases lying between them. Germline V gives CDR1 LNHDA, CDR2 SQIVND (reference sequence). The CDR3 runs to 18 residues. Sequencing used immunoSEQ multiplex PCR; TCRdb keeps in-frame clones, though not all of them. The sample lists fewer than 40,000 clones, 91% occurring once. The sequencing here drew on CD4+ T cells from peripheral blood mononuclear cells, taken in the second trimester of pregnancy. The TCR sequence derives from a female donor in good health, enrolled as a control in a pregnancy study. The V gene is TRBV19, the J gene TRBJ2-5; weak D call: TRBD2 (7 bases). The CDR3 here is CASSSFGGGHSSQETQYF. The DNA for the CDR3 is TGTGCCAGTAGTTCTTTCGGCGGGGGACACTCCTCCCAAGAGACCCAGTACTTC.